The source of this TCR beta chain is a study of metastatic and nonmetastatic thyroid tumors. Study as a whole: Repertoires from malignant and benign thyroid patients were compared across blood and tumor or nodule tissue.

This clone was found many times. Its antigen is as yet unknown. The identical CDR3 is also encoded by other nucleotide sequences in the sample. Thyroid surgery had not been preceded by any treatment in any patient. Overall study findings and caveats: In both blood and tumor samples, TCR beta diversity was reported significantly higher for malignant than benign nodules.

Per the authors' pipeline: Differences in CDR3 between clinicopathological groups were drawn on to build a classifier intended to discriminate distant-metastatic papillary thyroid cancer patients. TCRdb reprocessed the PCR reads via MiXCR. The V and J calls, along with clone size, are taken from TCRdb and not from the paper's own processing. The sample comprises around 53,000 clones, approximately 20% of which are singletons, and 4% to 5% rests with the top ten. This receptor was obtained from a female donor with papillary thyroid cancer or a benign thyroid nodule (not recorded which). Some clones in this sample may be carry-over from other donors' samples. Sequencing input: blood.

The CDR3, as DNA: TGCGCCAGCAGGGAGGGGAAGGATGGGCAGTTCTTC. Residues: CASREGKDGQFF. The J gene is TRBJ2-1, the V gene TRBV10-2, with D possibly TRBD2 on 6 matching bases. The V end was cut by 6 bases, the J end by 12 bases, with 15 bases between. There are 12 residues in the CDR3. CDR1 and CDR2 from the germline V gene are WSHSY and SAAADI.